A single sample is the source of the 27 T cell receptor beta chains below, sequenced in a study of siplizumab effects on memory and regulatory T cells. The protocol was immunoSEQ multiplex PCR, while the TCRdb copy is restricted to in-frame clones and leaves out a portion. The table includes 100,000 or so clones, roughly nine tenths detected once. Sequencing used CD4+ T cells sorted from blood. The receptors here all came from a human donor in good health.

This sequence joins TRBV6-4 and TRBJ1-5, with D possibly TRBD1 on 6 matching bases. Germline V gives CDR1 MRHNA, CDR2 SNTAGT. V gave up 10 bases and J gave up 0 bases, with 22 bases separating them. This CDR3 region has 17 residues. Here the CDR3 reads CATHRDMTIYSNQPQHF. In DNA, the CDR3 is TGTGCCACACACCGGGACATGACGATATATAGCAATCAGCCCCAGCATTTT.

V gene TRBV19 combines with J gene TRBJ2-1; D is unclear. Germline V gives CDR1 LNHDA, CDR2 SQIVND (reference sequence). V shed 1 base and J shed 6 bases, with 10 bases lying between them. The CDR3 spans 14 residues. CDR3 sequence reads: CASSIARNTNEQFF. Written as DNA, the CDR3 is TGTGCCAGTAGTATAGCTAGAAATACCAATGAGCAGTTCTTC.

A single count supports this clone. The chain is built from TRBV18 and TRBJ1-2; 7 nucleotides agree with TRBD1. This CDR3 is built from 17 residues. The germline CDR1 and CDR2 sequences are KGHSH and LQKENI. The junction had 19 bases not matched to a gene; V was cut back by 6 bases and J by 6 bases. CDR3 coding DNA: TGTGCCAGCTCCCCAACCTTGAATAACGACAGGGAAGATGGCTACACCTTC. This translates into CASSPTLNNDREDGYTF.

This clone came up a few times. V is TRBV5-1 and J is TRBJ1-2; D gene ambiguous. The CDR3 length is 12 residues. Per germline, CDR1 SGHRS and CDR2 YFSETQ. Trimming shortened V by 0 bases and J by 6 bases, and 6 bases separated the two germline ends. CDR3 sequence (DNA): TGCGCCAGCAGCTTGGAGTCCGATGGCTACACCTTC. It yields the protein CASSLESDGYTF.

The chain joins TRBV5-1 to TRBJ1-6; D is undetermined. V lost 0 bases to trimming and J lost 6 bases, with 4 bases between them. The CDR3 is made up of 13 amino acids. The germline gives CDR1 SGHRS, CDR2 YFSETQ. Here the CDR3 DNA reads TGCGCCAGCAGCTTGGGAGGTAATTCACCCCTCCACTTT. It encodes CASSLGGNSPLHF.

The chain recombines TRBV18 with TRBJ2-7; D not certain. This CDR3 is 13 amino acids long. V was shortened by 6 bases and J by 6 bases, with 15 bases between the two germline ends. From germline, CDR1 is KGHSH and CDR2 LQKENI. CDR3 loop: CASSLDIFGEQYF. CDR3 in DNA: TGTGCCAGCTCCCTAGACATTTTTGGCGAGCAGTACTTC.

The rearrangement uses TRBV7-3 and TRBJ2-3; 12 nucleotides line up with TRBD2. The V and J ends lost 5 bases and 3 bases, in that order; junction bases with no gene match: 6. Germline values: CDR1 SGHTA, CDR2 FQGTGA. This CDR3 region has 16 residues. Here the CDR3 reads CASSLIGLAGTDTQYF. CDR3 in DNA: TGTGCCAGCAGCCTTATCGGACTAGCGGGAACAGATACGCAGTATTTT.

The chain uses TRBV6-1 and TRBJ2-1; no reliable D call. Germline CDR1 MNHNS, CDR2 SASEGT. Between the trimmed V and J ends, which lost 6 bases and 12 bases, there was a span of 21 bases. The CDR3 is 14 residues long. CDR3 residues: CASSPMTLTPSQFF. CDR3 sequence (DNA): TGTGCCAGCAGCCCAATGACACTAACTCCTTCGCAGTTCTTC.

The rearrangement uses TRBV2 and TRBJ2-7, with D maybe TRBD2 (5 bases). Trimming pared 5 bases from V and 4 bases from J, leaving 12 bases between. The germline V gene encodes CDR1 SNHLY and CDR2 FYNNEI. This CDR3 is 13 amino acids long. CDR3 sequence: CASSKLGGYEQYF. For the CDR3, the DNA is TGTGCCAGCAGTAAGTTAGGCGGGTACGAGCAGTACTTC.

In nucleotides, the CDR3 is TGTGCCAGCAGTCCCCCCCCAAGCGGGGGGGCGCCTAGGGAGCAGTTCTTC. Amino acids: CASSPPPSGGAPREQFF. The chain couples TRBV27 to TRBJ2-1; 10 positions agree with TRBD2. The germline V gene encodes CDR1 MNHEY and CDR2 SMNVEV (reference sequence). The CDR3 consists of 17 residues. With 5 bases clipped from V and 10 bases from J, the junction kept 17 bases outside the gene matches.

The chain uses TRBV5-1 and TRBJ2-1; TRBD1 matches at 7 bases. CDR1 and CDR2 from the germline V gene are SGHRS and YFSETQ. This CDR3 is built from 13 residues. V dropped 3 bases and J dropped 9; count of bases not matched to a gene: 6. CDR3 nucleotide sequence: TGCGCCAGCAGCTCGTTCGCAGGGGGTGAGCAGTTCTTC. The encoded protein is CASSSFAGGEQFF.

This chain links TRBV2 with TRBJ1-5; D unclear. The CDR3 covers 12 residues. Germline-derived CDR1 and CDR2 are SNHLY and FYNNEI. Trimming removed 0 bases from V and 5 bases from J, with 2 bases in between. The CDR3 nucleotides read TGTGCCAGCAGTGAAGCCTATCAGCCCCAGCATTTT. Translating it yields CASSEAYQPQHF.

The CDR3 loop reads CASSLDRGRGFDTQYF. The CDR3 nucleotides read TGCGCCAGCAGCTTGGACAGGGGGCGCGGTTTTGATACGCAGTATTTT. The rearrangement joins TRBV5-1 to TRBJ2-3; 9 bases fit TRBD1. Germline V gives CDR1 SGHRS, CDR2 YFSETQ. V lost 0 bases to trimming and J lost 6 bases; unmatched junction nucleotides: 8. The CDR3 spans 16 residues.

This chain connects TRBV10-1 to TRBJ2-3; TRBD1 might be the D (6 bases). The CDR3 runs to 14 residues. V was clipped by 5 bases and J by 0 bases, with 9 bases between them. CDR1 is WNHNN, CDR2 SYGVQD, per germline (reference sequence). DNA of the CDR3: TGCGCCAGCAGTCGGGACACCAGCACAGATACGCAGTATTTT. Its protein product is CASSRDTSTDTQYF.

The chain uses TRBV19 and TRBJ2-2; D is perhaps TRBD1 (6 bases). The germline CDR1 and CDR2 sequences are LNHDA and SQIVND (reference sequence). The CDR3 length is 14 residues. V lost 4 bases, J lost 1 base, and 7 bases lay in between. Here the CDR3 reads CASSRTVNTGELFF. For the CDR3, the DNA is TGTGCCAGTAGTAGGACAGTGAACACCGGGGAGCTGTTTTTT.

V gene TRBV5-1 combines with J gene TRBJ2-7; 11 nucleotides line up with TRBD2. The V and J ends lost 3 bases and 4 bases, in that order; junction bases with no gene match: 6. From germline, CDR1 is SGHRS and CDR2 YFSETQ. The CDR3 is 15 residues long. CDR3 DNA sequence: TGCGCCAGCAGCTCTGAGACTAGCGGGAAATACGAGCAGTACTTC. It translates to CASSSETSGKYEQYF.

The CDR3 loop reads CASSRRWPGNTIYF. In nucleotides, the CDR3 is TGTGCCAGCAGTCGCAGGTGGCCTGGAAACACCATATATTTT. This chain uses TRBV27 with TRBJ1-3; no reliable D call. Germline loops: CDR1 MNHEY, CDR2 SMNVEV (reference sequence). The CDR3 is 14 residues long. Trimming shortened V by 5 bases and J by 2 bases, and 10 bases separated the two germline ends.

V usage is TRBV7-2 and J usage is TRBJ2-2, with D unclear. This CDR3 has 12 amino acids. CDR1 and CDR2 from the germline V gene are SGHTA and FQGNSA. Trimming took off 1 base at V and 9 bases at J, with 6 bases between the two ends. The CDR3 sequence is CASSLESRELFF. CDR3 coding DNA: TGTGCCAGCAGCTTAGAGTCTAGGGAGCTGTTTTTT.

This clone appeared a single time. The chain recombines TRBV5-1 with TRBJ2-2, with D possibly matching TRBD2 (5 bases). CDR3 length equals 15 residues. Looked up from germline, CDR1 is SGHRS and CDR2 is YFSETQ. Between the trimmed V and J ends, which lost 4 bases and 7 bases, there was a span of 17 bases. The CDR3 loop reads CASSAGLTFGGELFF. Here the CDR3 DNA reads TGCGCCAGCAGCGCCGGACTTACTTTCGGCGGGGAGCTGTTTTTT.

This clone was counted between two and nine times. This CDR3 reads CASSLRTGTEAFF. For the CDR3, the DNA is TGTGCCAGCAGCTTAAGGACAGGGACTGAAGCTTTCTTT. V and J are TRBV28 and TRBJ1-1, with 8 positions matching TRBD1. In germline, CDR1 is MDHEN, CDR2 SYDVKM. CDR3 length: 13 residues. The V gene end was trimmed by 6 bases and the J gene end by 5 bases; junction bases not matched to a gene: 5.

J is TRBJ2-3 and V is TRBV9, with a weak D call TRBD1 (6 bases). The V end lost 3 bases, the J end lost 5 bases, and 22 bases lay between the germline ends. The CDR3 contains 17 residues. In germline, CDR1 is SGDLS, CDR2 YYNGEE. CDR3 protein: CASSAPEGELRGDTQYF. For the CDR3, the DNA is TGTGCCAGCAGCGCACCCGAGGGGGAGCTACGGGGAGATACGCAGTATTTT.

The chain links TRBV4-2 to TRBJ2-2; D unclear. This CDR3 region has 16 residues. Germline CDR1 reads LGHNA; CDR2 reads YNFKEQ. Trimming cost V 0 bases and J 0 bases, with 8 bases left between them. For the CDR3, the DNA is TGTGCCAGCAGCCAAGATCTTGCTACGAACACCGGGGAGCTGTTTTTT. It translates to CASSQDLATNTGELFF.

The gene calls are TRBV27 and TRBJ2-1, with 8 bases that match TRBD2. The CDR3 loop spans 15 amino acids. Germline trimming cut 3 bases from V and 5 bases from J; bases unmatched to any gene: 6. CDR1 MNHEY and CDR2 SMNVEV come from the germline V gene (reference sequence). CDR3 sequence reads: CASSLGGRTHNEQFF. The CDR3 DNA reads as TGTGCCAGCAGTTTGGGCGGGAGGACTCACAATGAGCAGTTCTTC.

This chain uses TRBV2 with TRBJ2-2, with D maybe TRBD1 (5 bases). Trimming stripped 4 bases from V and 0 bases from J, with 9 bases between. Germline CDR1 reads SNHLY; CDR2 reads FYNNEI. The CDR3 is 15 residues long. CDR3 loop: CASSGRTSNTGELFF. CDR3 sequence (DNA): TGTGCCAGCAGTGGAAGGACATCGAACACCGGGGAGCTGTTTTTT.

This rearrangement joins TRBV15 to TRBJ2-5; D is ambiguous. The V gene lost 5 bases and the J gene lost 1 base, with 14 bases spanning the gap. From germline, CDR1 is LNHNV and CDR2 YYDKDF (reference sequence). The CDR3 has 15 amino acids. The CDR3 loop reads CATSARVHTQETQYF. The CDR3, as DNA: TGTGCCACCAGCGCACGTGTCCATACCCAAGAGACCCAGTACTTC.

The V call is TRBV6-1, the J call TRBJ1-5; maybe TRBD1 (6 bases). This CDR3 has 14 residues. CDR1 and CDR2 (germline): MNHNS, SASEGT. The ends were cut back, 6 bases at V and 3 bases at J, with 12 bases in the middle. CDR3 DNA: TGTGCCAGCAGAGCCGGACAGAACAATCAGCCCCAGCATTTT. This encodes CASRAGQNNQPQHF.

This rearrangement joins TRBV27 to TRBJ1-1, with D perhaps matching TRBD1 (5 bases). This CDR3 has 15 residues. Germline V CDR1 and CDR2: MNHEY, SMNVEV (reference sequence). Trimming stripped 5 bases from V and 7 bases from J, with 20 bases between. The CDR3 region is CASSPPGTLWGEAFF. The DNA of the CDR3 is TGTGCCAGCAGTCCGCCAGGGACTTTATGGGGTGAAGCTTTCTTT.